This T cell receptor beta chain was recorded in a study of T cell responses to AZD1222 COVID-19 vaccine. Study-level results: It was only six AZD1222 recipients who were seropositive at baseline. Spike-specific TCR breadth and depth were elevated following two AZD1222 doses. In the spike-specific TCR repertoire, nearly half reportedly target unmutated variant regions.

This table comes from immunoSEQ multiplex PCR, and its TCRdb copy is limited to in-frame clones, with some not included. The profile shows approximately 110,000 clones, 80% to 90% of them singletons. CDR3 length: 11 residues. V lost 7 bases and J 7 bases, leaving 10 bases between the germline ends. CDR1 MNHEY and CDR2 SVGAGI come from the germline V gene. A note on this clone: No antigen is known for it.

This receptor was obtained from an adult in good health. This chain uses TRBV6-5 with TRBJ1-2; D is ambiguous. This material consisted of peripheral blood, taken on day 0 of AZD1222 vaccination. In DNA, the CDR3 is TGTGCCAGCAATGGGGTGGGTGGCTACACCTTC. This sequence encodes CASNGVGGYTF.